A single sample gave rise to the 19 T cell receptor beta chains below, sequenced in a study of cytomegalovirus exposure and HLA in healthy donors (dated by TCRdb to 2017 to 2019). Preparation of the library involved the immunoSEQ multiplex PCR assay. The multiplex PCR relied on a mix of 60 forward primers for TCR Vbeta segments and 13 reverse primers for TCR Jbeta segments. TCRdb limited this immuneACCESS table to in-frame rearrangements with V and J called. A share of clones is missing; checked studies link under half to unresolved V genes, and the rest is unexplained. The sample's own table lists 45,000 to 70,000 clones. The ten largest clones take up over 9% of the sample. The sequencing sample was made of PBMCs. The receptors originated from a woman aged 30 to 39 in good health and CMV-seropositive.

This chain connects TRBV5-1 to TRBJ2-7; 8 nucleotides match TRBD1. The V segment lost 0 bases and the J segment 4 bases; nucleotides outside the gene matches: 3. This CDR3 spans 14 amino acids. Germline values: CDR1 SGHRS, CDR2 YFSETQ. The CDR3 DNA is TGCGCCAGCAGCTTGGGGACAGGGAATTACGAGCAGTACTTC. Residues: CASSLGTGNYEQYF.

V usage is TRBV29-1 and J usage is TRBJ1-1, with D unclear. V lost 7 bases, J lost 4 bases, and 10 bases lay in between. Germline V CDR1 and CDR2: SQVTM, ANQGSEA. The CDR3 is made up of 11 amino acids. This chain's CDR3 is CSALRGTEAFF. In DNA, the CDR3 is TGCAGCGCGCTGCGAGGCACTGAAGCTTTCTTT.

V is TRBV30 and J is TRBJ2-7; TRBD1 agrees at 9 bases. The CDR3 has 13 amino acids. Germline trimming cut 5 bases from V and 4 bases from J; bases unmatched to any gene: 6. Germline V gene data show CDR1 as GTSNPN and CDR2 as SVGIG (reference sequence). CDR3 residues: CAWSRGTGYEQYF. CDR3 nucleotides: TGTGCCTGGTCGAGGGGGACAGGGTACGAGCAGTACTTC.

J is TRBJ2-7 and V is TRBV19; weak D call: TRBD1 (5 bases). Trimming removed 3 bases from V and 4 bases from J, with 10 bases in between. CDR1 is LNHDA and CDR2 is SQIVND in the germline V gene (reference sequence). The length of the CDR3 is 13 residues. The CDR3: CASSIDRSYEQYF. The CDR3, as DNA: TGTGCCAGTAGTATTGACAGATCATACGAGCAGTACTTC. The whole variable domain, filled in from reference TRBV19 and TRBJ2-7, reads DGGITQSPKYLFRKEGQNVTLSCEQNLNHDAMYWYRQDPGQGLRLIYYSQIVNDFQKGDIAEGYSVSREKKESFPLTVTSAQKNPTAFYLCASSIDRSYEQYFGPGTRLTVT.

The rearrangement links TRBV4-1 to TRBJ2-7, with D possibly being TRBD1 (6 bases). In germline, CDR1 is MGHRA, CDR2 YSYEKL. This CDR3 comprises 15 residues. Trimming cost V 3 bases and J 6 bases, with 18 bases left between them. CDR3 sequence reads: CASSQNKDRTVEQYF. CDR3 nucleotide sequence: TGCGCCAGCAGCCAGAATAAAGACAGGACCGTCGAGCAGTACTTC.

This chain links TRBV7-9 with TRBJ2-2; a possible D gene is TRBD2 (5 bases). Trimming took 0 bases from V and 6 from J, leaving 8 bases between them. Germline CDR1 reads SEHNR; CDR2 reads FQNEAQ (reference sequence). CDR3 length equals 14 residues. CDR3 sequence: CASSLAIGAGELFF. Here the CDR3 DNA reads TGTGCCAGCAGCTTAGCGATCGGGGCCGGGGAGCTGTTTTTT.

The chain employs TRBV7-8 and TRBJ2-5, with D possibly TRBD1 on 6 matching bases. The ends were cut back, 6 bases at V and 3 bases at J, with 23 bases in the middle. The CDR3 sequence is 17 residues long. Germline CDR1 reads SGHVS; CDR2 reads FQNEAQ. The CDR3 DNA reads as TGTGCCAGCAGTCCGACCCCCCGACAGGAGAGGGAAGAGACCCAGTACTTC. It is translated as CASSPTPRQEREETQYF. Full variable domain (missing parts from reference TRBV7-8 and TRBJ2-5): GAGVSQSPRYKVAKRGQDVALRCDPISGHVSLFWYQQALGQGPEFLTYFQNEAQLDKSGLPSDRFFAERPEGSVSTLKIQRTQQEDSAVYLCASSPTPRQEREETQYFGPGTRLLVL.

V and J are TRBV5-1 and TRBJ1-4; weak D call: TRBD1 (5 bases). Trimming removed 2 bases at V and 2 bases at J, with 7 bases between. Germline V lookup: CDR1 SGHRS, CDR2 YFSETQ. CDR3 length equals 14 residues. CDR3 nucleotide sequence: TGCGCCAGCAGCTTCGGGGGGACTAATGAAAAACTGTTTTTT. It is translated as CASSFGGTNEKLFF.

The V and J genes are TRBV19 and TRBJ1-5, with D uncertain. CDR1 and CDR2 (germline): LNHDA, SQIVND (reference sequence). The CDR3 has 14 residues. Deletions cut 0 bases from V and 0 bases from J, with 3 bases between. The CDR3 nucleotides read TGTGCCAGTAGTATAGACCATAGCAATCAGCCCCAGCATTTT. This translates into CASSIDHSNQPQHF.

V is TRBV6-6 and J is TRBJ2-7; 7 bases fit TRBD1. Germline lookup yields CDR1 MNHNY and CDR2 SVGAGI (reference sequence). The CDR3 spans 14 residues. V dropped 6 bases and J dropped 2; count of bases not matched to a gene: 7. The CDR3 here is CASSPDRVTYEQYF. DNA of the CDR3: TGTGCCAGCAGCCCCGACAGGGTTACCTACGAGCAGTACTTC.

The chain uses TRBV4-2 and TRBJ1-1; D is uncertain. Germline V lookup: CDR1 LGHNA, CDR2 YNFKEQ. The CDR3 is made up of 14 amino acids. V was clipped by 0 bases and J by 4 bases, with 9 bases between them. The CDR3 DNA is TGTGCCAGCAGCCAAGACTACTCGAGCACTGAAGCTTTCTTT. Amino acid sequence: CASSQDYSSTEAFF.

The chain recombines TRBV2 with TRBJ1-5, with TRBD1 as a possible D gene (5 bases). Trimming pared 5 bases from V and 8 bases from J, leaving 16 bases between. CDR3 length: 14 amino acids. Germline-derived CDR1 and CDR2 are SNHLY and FYNNEI. In DNA, the CDR3 is TGTGCCAGCAGTCAAACAGGAACGTGGGAGCCCCAGCATTTT. It codes for CASSQTGTWEPQHF.

The chain combines TRBV11-2 with TRBJ1-1, with a tentative D call TRBD1 (6 bases). Germline V gives CDR1 SGHAT, CDR2 FQNNGV. This CDR3 is 13 amino acids long. Trimming stripped 0 bases from V and 11 bases from J, with 13 bases between. The CDR3 reads CASSLDSGRGAFF. The DNA of the CDR3 is TGTGCCAGCAGCTTAGATTCCGGGAGGGGGGCTTTCTTT.

J is TRBJ2-7 and V is TRBV30, with 12 bases lining up with TRBD2. The CDR3 totals 15 residues. The J segment lost 2 bases and the V segment lost 5 bases, leaving 7 bases of the junction unmatched. Germline V gene lookup returns CDR1 GTSNPN and CDR2 SVGIG (reference sequence). The CDR3 DNA sequence: TGTGCCTGGTCTAGCGGGAGGGCCGGGGCCTACGAGCAGTACTTC. It is translated as CAWSSGRAGAYEQYF.

The rearrangement uses TRBV9 and TRBJ2-6, with D maybe TRBD1 (6 bases). The CDR3 is 17 residues long. CDR1 and CDR2 (germline): SGDLS, YYNGEE. The V end lost 4 bases, the J end lost 0 bases, and 14 bases lay between the germline ends. The CDR3: CASSINQGTSGANVLTF. CDR3 nucleotide sequence: TGTGCCAGCAGCATTAATCAGGGGACCTCTGGGGCCAACGTCCTGACTTTC. Together with reference TRBV9 and TRBJ2-6, the CDR3 gives the full variable domain: DSGVTQTPKHLITATGQRVTLRCSPRSGDLSVYWYQQSLDQGLQFLIQYYNGEERAKGNILERFSAQQFPDLHSELNLSSLELGDSALYFCASSINQGTSGANVLTFGAGSRLTVL.

Note on this clone: One end of the junction does not line up with germline, which may come from a read error. The V gene is TRBV2, the J gene TRBJ1-1, with 10 bases matching TRBD1. This CDR3 region has 15 residues. Germline-derived CDR1 and CDR2 are SNHLY and FYNNEI. The CDR3 loop is CASSEGTGGNAEAFF. In DNA, the CDR3 is TGTGCCAGCAGTGAAGGGACAGGGGGGAACGCTGAAGCTTTCTTT. Together with reference TRBV2 and TRBJ1-1, the CDR3 gives the full variable domain: EPEVTQTPSHQVTQMGQEVILRCVPISNHLYFYWYRQILGQKVEFLVSFYNNEISEKSEIFDDQFSVERPDGSNFTLKIRSTKLEDSAMYFCASSEGTGGNAEAFFGQGTRLTVV.

V and J are TRBV11-3 and TRBJ2-7; D is undetermined. Germline assignment: CDR1 SGHNT and CDR2 YENEEA. V was trimmed by 4 bases and J by 3 bases, leaving 13 bases between them. This CDR3 has 14 amino acids. The CDR3 reads CASSSRDTFYEQYF. The CDR3 nucleotides are TGTGCCAGCAGCTCCCGCGACACCTTCTACGAGCAGTACTTC.

The chain recombines TRBV19 with TRBJ1-2, with TRBD1 matching 7 bases. This CDR3 comprises 14 residues. The ends lost 3 bases at V and 2 bases at J; junction bases unmatched: 3. Germline V gives CDR1 LNHDA, CDR2 SQIVND (reference sequence). The CDR3 here is CASSILTGNYGYTF. The CDR3 nucleotides are TGTGCCAGTAGTATTCTGACAGGGAACTATGGCTACACCTTC.

J is TRBJ1-1 and V is TRBV1; the DNA was not used to check the table's D call, TRBD1. TRBV1 is flagged as a pseudogene. The CDR3 loop spans 16 amino acids. The CDR3 here is CTRRTGWPPMNTEAFF. The CDR3 nucleotides are TGCACCAGACGGACAGGGTGGCCTCCCATGAACACTGAAGCTTTCTTT.